One sample yielded the 4 T cell receptor beta chains listed below, sequenced in a study of CD8 T cells in ankylosing spondylitis. TCRdb re-derived calls from the 5' RACE reads in MiXCR, one entry per CDR3 protein. The data show about 210,000 distinct CDR3 sequences, approximately 8% seen once. Sequenced material: blood, either unsorted or a sorted T cell fraction (not recorded which). The receptors were sampled from a female donor with ankylosing spondylitis or in good health (not recorded which).

This clonotype was observed at least ten times. The rearrangement joins TRBV12-3 or TRBV12-4 to TRBJ2-3; TRBD2 aligns across 13 bases. The trim removed 8 bases at V and 4 bases at J, leaving 6 bases unmatched. The CDR3 is 15 residues long. DNA for the CDR3: TGTGCCAGCGGGGGGGGACTAGCGGGACCAGATACGCAGTATTTT. It is translated as CASGGGLAGPDTQYF.

This clonotype appeared many times. V and J are TRBV28 and TRBJ2-7; 10 bases agree with TRBD2. Unmatched junction bases numbered 3, after V lost 4 bases and J lost 0 bases. The CDR3 covers 15 residues. Germline V gene sequence: CDR1 MDHEN, CDR2 SYDVKM. The CDR3 reads CASSSGLAYSYEQYF. The CDR3 region has the DNA TGTGCCAGCAGTTCGGGACTAGCGTACTCCTACGAGCAGTACTTC.

The sample holds many counts of this clonotype. The rearrangement uses TRBV6-1 and TRBJ2-3, with TRBD2 matching 9 bases. Germline V gene sequence: CDR1 MNHNS, CDR2 SASEGT. The CDR3 is 15 residues long. J was trimmed by 0 bases and V by 5 bases; bases with no gene match: 3. The CDR3 bases are TGTGCCAGCAGTCGACTAGCGGCCAGCACAGATACGCAGTATTTT. Translated: CASSRLAASTDTQYF.

This clonotype was observed many times. CDR3 sequence: CATSDSTEDYGYTF. In DNA, the CDR3 is TGTGCCACCAGTGATTCCACAGAAGACTATGGCTACACCTTC. The chain carries TRBV24-1 and TRBJ1-2, with D unresolved. The CDR3 is made up of 14 amino acids. Trimming cost V 2 bases and J 3 bases, with 9 bases left between them. Germline V CDR1 and CDR2: KGHDR, SFDVKD.